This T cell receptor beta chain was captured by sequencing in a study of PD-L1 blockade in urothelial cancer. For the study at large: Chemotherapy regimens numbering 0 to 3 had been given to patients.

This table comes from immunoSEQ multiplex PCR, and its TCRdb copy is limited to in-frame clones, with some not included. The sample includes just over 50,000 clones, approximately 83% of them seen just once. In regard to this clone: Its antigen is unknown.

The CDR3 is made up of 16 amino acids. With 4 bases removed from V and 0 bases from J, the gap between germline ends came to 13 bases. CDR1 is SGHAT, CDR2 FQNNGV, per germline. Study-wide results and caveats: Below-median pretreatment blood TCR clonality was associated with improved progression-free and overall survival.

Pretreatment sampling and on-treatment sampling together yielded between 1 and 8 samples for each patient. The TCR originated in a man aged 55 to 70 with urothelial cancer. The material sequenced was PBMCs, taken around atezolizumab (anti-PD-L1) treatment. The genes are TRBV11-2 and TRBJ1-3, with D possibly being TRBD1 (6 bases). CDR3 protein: CASSSPTGRSGNTIYF. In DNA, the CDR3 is TGTGCCAGCAGCTCCCCGACAGGCCGCTCTGGAAACACCATATATTTT.